One and the same sample provided the 25 T cell receptor beta chains below, sequenced in a study of blood T cells in healthy people across ages. A sample-barcoded 5' primer and a J-beta primer mix were used in a second PCR of roughly 7 to 11 cycles. TCRdb reprocessed the 5' RACE reads with MiXCR, giving one entry per CDR3 protein. The top ten hold approximately 4% of the sample, which has 600,000 to 1,000,000 distinct CDR3 sequences, roughly 25% seen once. These data also formed part of another study, on T cells of mothers and their children.

Sequenced: blood. The receptors were gathered from a boy aged 10-17 years in good health.

This chain uses TRBV28 with TRBJ1-6, with 7 bases lining up with TRBD1. Trimming at V came to 6 bases and at J to 9 bases, leaving 11 bases not matched to a gene. Germline values: CDR1 MDHEN, CDR2 SYDVKM. The CDR3 covers 15 residues. The CDR3 nucleotides are TGTGCCAGCAGACCGGCGGGGCAGGGGGTTTCACCCCTCCACTTT. Its translation is CASRPAGQGVSPLHF.

Details on this clonotype: The germline gene is not matched at one end of the junction; a read error may be the cause. The chain links TRBV7-7 to TRBJ2-1, with D maybe TRBD2 (5 bases). From germline, CDR1 is SSHAT and CDR2 FNYEAQ (reference sequence). The CDR3 runs to 15 residues. This CDR3 is CASSLVSGSYNEQFF. The DNA of the CDR3 is TGTGCTAGCAGCTTAGTTTCGGGGAGTTACAATGAGCAGTTCTTC.

V gene TRBV6-5 combines with J gene TRBJ2-7, with 7 bases matching TRBD1. Germline CDR1 MNHEY, CDR2 SVGAGI. V gave up 1 base and J gave up 3 bases; unmatched junction bases: 9. The CDR3 length is 16 residues. CDR3 sequence reads: CASSYWTGHINYEQYF. In nucleotides, the CDR3 is TGTGCCAGCAGTTACTGGACAGGACACATCAACTACGAGCAGTACTTC.

V and J are TRBV29-1 and TRBJ1-3; no clear D. V was pared by 4 bases and J by 0 bases, with 7 bases between. CDR3 length: 13 residues. CDR1 and CDR2 from the germline V gene are SQVTM and ANQGSEA. CDR3 residues: CSVALSSGNTIYF. In DNA form, the CDR3 reads TGCAGCGTTGCTCTGAGCTCTGGAAACACCATATATTTT.

The chain is built from TRBV12-3 or TRBV12-4 and TRBJ1-2; 7 bases are shared with TRBD1. This CDR3 spans 12 amino acids. Trimming at V came to 7 bases and at J to 7 bases, leaving 6 bases not matched to a gene. The DNA for the CDR3 is TGTGCCAGCACGGGACAGCAGCGTGGCTACACCTTC. Its translation is CASTGQQRGYTF.

This clonotype came up many times. This rearrangement joins TRBV11-2 to TRBJ2-5; 12 bases line up with TRBD2. TRBJ2-1 explains the end of the DNA better; the J call may be wrong. The CDR3 covers 16 residues. The germline CDR1 and CDR2 sequences are SGHAT and FQNNGV. As DNA, the CDR3 is TGTGCCAGCAGCCCCCGGACTAGCGGGACGGGAGATGAGCAGTTCTTC. As protein: CASSPRTSGTGDEQFF.

The chain has TRBV7-9 and TRBJ2-5, with D perhaps TRBD1 or TRBD2 (6 bases each). Germline V lookup: CDR1 SEHNR, CDR2 FQNEAQ (reference sequence). The CDR3 is made up of 15 amino acids. Trimming stripped 3 bases from V and 5 bases from J, with 16 bases between. The CDR3 DNA sequence: TGTGCCAGCAGCTTGTCCGGGGGCCTCCGGGAGACCCAGTACTTC. Encoded protein: CASSLSGGLRETQYF.

V usage is TRBV7-9 and J usage is TRBJ2-3; no clear D gene. The CDR3 sequence is 12 residues long. Deletions cut 5 bases from V and 4 bases from J, with 7 bases between. From germline, CDR1 is SEHNR and CDR2 FQNEAQ (reference sequence). The CDR3 region has the DNA TGTGCCAGCAGCATCCGCCCAGATACGCAGTATTTT. Residues: CASSIRPDTQYF. Drawing the rest from reference TRBV7-9 and TRBJ2-3, the complete variable domain is DTGVSQNPRHKITKRGQNVTFRCDPISEHNRLYWYRQTLGQGPEFLTYFQNEAQLEKSRLLSDRFSAERPKGSFSTLEIQRTEQGDSAMYLCASSIRPDTQYFGPGTRLTVL.

The chain links TRBV29-1 to TRBJ2-7; 12 positions match TRBD1. The CDR3 is made up of 15 amino acids. The V gene's germline CDR1 is SQVTM and CDR2 ANQGSEA. Trimming cost V 4 bases and J 2 bases; bases outside gene matches: 6. The CDR3 is CSVATGTGGAYEQYF. The CDR3 nucleotides read TGCAGCGTTGCAACCGGGACAGGGGGCGCCTACGAGCAGTACTTC.

This clonotype was observed a few times. V gene TRBV12-3 or TRBV12-4 combines with J gene TRBJ1-4; 8 bases are shared with TRBD1. The CDR3 totals 14 residues. V gave up 5 bases and J gave up 6 bases; unmatched junction bases: 5. The CDR3 region is CASSETGADEKLFF. CDR3 nucleotides: TGTGCCAGCAGTGAGACAGGGGCGGATGAAAAACTGTTTTTT.

The chain has TRBV6-2 or TRBV6-3 and TRBJ2-3; TRBD2 matches 7 bases. CDR3 size: 14 residues. CDR1 MNHEY and CDR2 SVGEGT come from the germline V gene. The V gene end was trimmed by 4 bases and the J gene end by 3 bases; junction bases not matched to a gene: 4. DNA of the CDR3: TGTGCCAGCAGTTGGGACTACAAAACAGATACGCAGTATTTT. Translation gives CASSWDYKTDTQYF.

This clonotype was observed a few times. V usage is TRBV10-3 and J usage is TRBJ2-7; D is possibly TRBD1 (5 bases). CDR1 is ENHRY, CDR2 SYGVKD, per germline. With 8 bases removed from V and 7 bases from J, the gap between germline ends came to 15 bases. The CDR3 spans 12 residues. The CDR3, as DNA: TGTGCCATCGGGATCAGGGATGGGGAGCAGTACTTC. This translates into CAIGIRDGEQYF.

This clonotype has a count of ten or more. J is TRBJ2-5 and V is TRBV20-1; D is unresolved. The CDR3 length is 10 residues. CDR1 DFQATT and CDR2 SNEGSKA come from the germline V gene (reference sequence). V gave up 0 bases and J gave up 7 bases, with 3 bases separating them. CDR3 loop: CSAREVTQYF. Written as DNA, the CDR3 is TGCAGTGCTAGAGAGGTGACCCAGTACTTC.

The rearrangement joins TRBV7-2 to TRBJ1-1; possible D gene TRBD1, 6 bases. This CDR3 is built from 11 residues. Germline CDR1 reads SGHTA; CDR2 reads FQGNSA. Between the trimmed V and J ends, which lost 1 base and 12 bases, there was a span of 9 bases. The CDR3 bases are TGTGCCAGCAGCTTAGGAGGGGGTTCTTTCTTT. Translation: CASSLGGGSFF.

The chain uses TRBV7-9 and TRBJ1-4; 7 positions match TRBD1. V gave up 5 bases and J gave up 4 bases; unmatched junction bases: 13. Germline-derived CDR1 and CDR2 are SEHNR and FQNEAQ (reference sequence). The CDR3 loop spans 17 amino acids. The CDR3 spells CASSPYVWGQNNEKLFF. CDR3 nucleotide sequence: TGTGCCAGCAGCCCGTACGTATGGGGACAGAATAATGAAAAACTGTTTTTT.

V and J are TRBV7-2 and TRBJ2-5; 7 bases match TRBD2. Germline CDR1 and CDR2: SGHTA and FQGNSA. With V trimmed by 6 bases and J by 13 bases, 11 bases remained unmatched. This CDR3 has 12 amino acids. The CDR3 loop reads CASRTSGVERYF. CDR3 bases: TGTGCCAGCAGAACAAGCGGGGTCGAGCGGTACTTC.

The V call is TRBV29-1, the J call TRBJ1-4; D gene uncertain. This CDR3 is 12 amino acids long. Per germline, CDR1 SQVTM and CDR2 ANQGSEA. The V end lost 8 bases, the J end lost 8 bases, and 15 bases lay between the germline ends. CDR3 nucleotide sequence: TGCAGCATTATGGGAGTCGACGAAAAACTGTTTTTT. Amino acids: CSIMGVDEKLFF.

V gene TRBV5-1 combines with J gene TRBJ2-3; 11 bases match TRBD2. V shed 0 bases, J shed 5 bases, and the junction held 8 bases outside the gene matches. Germline V CDR1 and CDR2: SGHRS, YFSETQ. CDR3 length equals 17 residues. The CDR3 nucleotides read TGCGCCAGCAGCTTGGTGGTAGCGGGAGGGCCTGGAGATACGCAGTATTTT. Encoded protein: CASSLVVAGGPGDTQYF.

CDR3 DNA sequence: TGTGCCAGCAGCTTTGGCAGCTACACCGGGGAGCTGTTTTTT. Translated: CASSFGSYTGELFF. This chain joins TRBV7-6 and TRBJ2-2; D gene ambiguous. CDR3 length equals 14 residues. Germline V lookup: CDR1 SGHVS, CDR2 FNYEAQ. Trimming removed 3 bases at V and 3 bases at J, with 8 bases between.

This clonotype was seen a few times. J is TRBJ2-1 and V is TRBV20-1; 10 positions match TRBD2. CDR3 size: 18 residues. Germline loops: CDR1 DFQATT, CDR2 SNEGSKA (reference sequence). V shed 4 bases and J 6 bases; nucleotides not matched to a gene: 18. The CDR3 bases are TGCAGTGCTATTAAACTAGATCGGGCTAGCGGGAGTCCCAATGAGCAGTTCTTC. It encodes CSAIKLDRASGSPNEQFF.

This chain links TRBV29-1 with TRBJ2-7, with a weak D call TRBD2 (5 bases). The CDR3 runs to 18 residues. V was clipped by 2 bases and J by 4 bases, with 27 bases between them. CDR1 and CDR2 from the germline V gene are SQVTM and ANQGSEA. The CDR3 reads CSVERTTGFGLGAYEQYF. The CDR3 nucleotides are TGCAGCGTTGAAAGGACCACGGGTTTCGGACTGGGAGCTTACGAGCAGTACTTC.

A few counts support this clonotype. The rearrangement uses TRBV20-1 and TRBJ2-5; 7 bases fit TRBD1. The J call is in doubt because the DNA end fits TRBJ2-7 better. Looked up from germline, CDR1 is DFQATT and CDR2 is SNEGSKA (reference sequence). The CDR3 runs to 11 residues. The CDR3 coding sequence is TGCAGTGCTACGACAGGGACCGAGCAGTACTTC. It encodes CSATTGTEQYF.

The chain employs TRBV6-5 and TRBJ2-5, with TRBD2 matching over 10 bases. Germline CDR1 is MNHEY and CDR2 is SVGAGI. This CDR3 has 15 residues. The trim removed 5 bases at V and 4 bases at J, leaving 7 bases unmatched. In DNA form, the CDR3 reads TGTGCCAGCAGTAGGACTAGCGGCCTTGGAGAGACCCAGTACTTC. Its translation is CASSRTSGLGETQYF.

This clonotype was found a few times. The J gene is TRBJ2-2, the V gene TRBV7-9, with a possible D match to TRBD2 (6 bases). The germline CDR1 and CDR2 sequences are SEHNR and FQNEAQ (reference sequence). V was trimmed by 5 bases and J by 5 bases, leaving 15 bases between them. The CDR3 is made up of 15 amino acids. CDR3 amino acids: CASSPWGVGTGELFF. The CDR3 DNA reads TGTGCCAGCAGCCCCTGGGGGGTCGGGACCGGGGAGCTGTTTTTT.

This clonotype came up a few times. This chain uses TRBV3-1 with TRBJ2-7, with D possibly being TRBD1 or TRBD2 (5 bases each). This CDR3 region has 13 residues. V lost 3 bases, J lost 7 bases, and 13 bases lay in between. From germline, CDR1 is LGHDT and CDR2 YNNKEL (reference sequence). The CDR3 region is CASSQGDHGEQYF. The CDR3 bases are TGTGCCAGCAGCCAGGGGGACCATGGGGAGCAGTACTTC.